This TCR beta chain was profiled in a study of HIV-infected patients and healthy controls. Study results and caveats: HIV+ repertoires were severely depleted of MAIT alpha-chain CDR3s, unlike healthy controls.

Alpha and beta constant-region primers primed reverse transcription of about 500 ng RNA. Separate chain-specific third strand synthesis with multiplexing indices produced the alpha and beta libraries. One entry per CDR3 protein results from TCRdb running MiXCR on the 5' RACE reads. The repertoire holds under 20,000 distinct CDR3 sequences, with around 9.3% as singletons. This clonotype has a count of ten or more. Its antigen is currently unknown. Germline-derived CDR1 and CDR2 are MNHEY and SVGAGI. V was shortened by 2 bases and J by 2 bases, with 15 bases between the two germline ends. The CDR3 consists of 16 residues. No cell fractionation was done, so the repertoire covers all unsorted peripheral blood T cells.

The source of this sequence is an adult in good health. The material sequenced was blood. This chain connects TRBV6-5 to TRBJ1-2; TRBD1 is a possible D gene (5 bases). DNA of the CDR3: TGTGCCAGCAGTTACCTCTTTCGGACAACCAACTATGGCTACACCTTC. This sequence encodes CASSYLFRTTNYGYTF.